Listed below are T cell receptor beta chains from one sample, sequenced in a study of T cells after yellow fever vaccination. TCRdb reprocessed the 5' RACE reads via MiXCR and lists one record per CDR3 protein. The sample lists some 260,000 distinct CDR3 sequences, about 5.2% occurring once. Material: CD4+ T cells sorted from PBMCs, obtained on the day of the yellow fever booster vaccination. These receptors all come from a young man who received the YFV17D yellow fever vaccine. The CDR3 runs from the conserved cysteine through the conserved F or W. The D gene is left open where the match is weak. Size is stated for part of the rows, as once, few or many counts, or as a class when the clone is expanded.

many	TRBD1	TRBV6-2/TRBV6-3	TRBJ2-7	CASSLGQGWNEQYF	TGTGCCAGCAGCCTAGGACAGGGGTGGAACGAGCAGTACTTC
many	.	TRBV5-1	TRBJ1-5	CASAPRPGDSNQPQHF	TGCGCCAGCGCCCCTCGTCCGGGTGATAGCAATCAGCCCCAGCATTTT
many	TRBD1	TRBV5-6	TRBJ1-2	CASSTAGQGYYGYTF	TGTGCCAGCAGCACCGCCGGACAGGGCTACTATGGCTACACCTTC
.	.	TRBV20-1	TRBJ2-5	CSAPTQASETQYF	TGCAGTGCCCCGACTCAGGCTTCGGAGACCCAGTACTTC
many	.	TRBV6-4	TRBJ2-3	CASSANGARDTQYF	TGTGCCAGCAGTGCAAACGGGGCAAGAGATACGCAGTATTTT
few	.	TRBV6-1	TRBJ2-6	CASSDKTGLAGANVLTF	TGTGCCAGCAGTGACAAGACAGGCTTGGCTGGGGCCAACGTCCTGACTTTC
many	.	TRBV7-6	TRBJ2-1	CASSPNPPSGLGVNEQFF	TGTGCCAGCAGCCCCAATCCACCTTCGGGGCTGGGGGTCAATGAGCAGTTCTTC
many	.	TRBV5-1	TRBJ2-1	CASSLAGATFPGDEQFF	TGCGCCAGCAGCTTGGCCGGCGCGACTTTCCCGGGGGATGAGCAGTTCTTC
few	.	TRBV9	TRBJ2-5	CASSVARVDGETQYF	TGTGCCAGCAGCGTAGCAAGAGTGGATGGAGAGACCCAGTACTTC
many	TRBD2	TRBV7-2	TRBJ2-5	CASSLRLAGDGETQYF	TGTGCCAGCAGCTTAAGGCTAGCGGGGGACGGAGAGACCCAGTACTTC
few	.	TRBV9	TRBJ1-6	CASSVSPDSDVTPLHF	TGTGCCAGCAGCGTATCACCAGACAGCGACGTAACACCCCTCCACTTT
.	.	TRBV5-1	TRBJ1-2	CASSRGRTMGYTF	TGCGCCAGCAGCCGGGGACGGACTATGGGCTACACCTTC
.	.	TRBV11-2	TRBJ1-2	CASSLDWRSLLGYTF	TGTGCCAGCAGCTTAGATTGGCGCTCTCTACTAGGCTACACCTTC
.	.	TRBV12-3/TRBV12-4	TRBJ2-1	CASSFQGGDEQFF	TGTGCCAGCAGTTTCCAGGGAGGCGATGAGCAGTTCTTC
few	.	TRBV6-5	TRBJ1-2	CASSYVRGLNYGYTF	TGTGCCAGCAGTTACGTTAGGGGCCTAAACTATGGCTACACCTTC
few	TRBD2	TRBV5-4	TRBJ2-5	CASSFPGTRQETQYF	TGTGCCAGCAGCTTCCCCGGGACTAGGCAAGAGACCCAGTACTTC
many	.	TRBV11-2	TRBJ2-3	CASSLGYGTQYF	TGTGCCAGCAGCTTGGGGTACGGTACGCAGTATTTT
many	TRBD1	TRBV5-1	TRBJ1-2	CASSSAIRRGTGNGYTF	TGCGCCAGCAGCTCCGCAATACGACGGGGGACAGGGAATGGCTACACCTTC
few	.	TRBV20-1	TRBJ1-2	CSARHQGSEGGYTF	TGCAGTGCTAGACATCAGGGTTCGGAGGGGGGCTACACCTTC
many	TRBD1	TRBV4-1	TRBJ1-2	CASSQSLGQGWEGYTF	TGCGCCAGCAGCCAATCCCTGGGACAGGGATGGGAAGGCTACACCTTC
many	.	TRBV7-9	TRBJ1-1	CASSTLGYGARTEAFF	TGTGCCAGCAGCACCTTAGGTTATGGGGCGAGGACTGAAGCTTTCTTT
.	.	TRBV28	TRBJ2-1	CATDIHNEQFF	TGTGCGACGGACATTCACAATGAGCAGTTCTTC
.	TRBD1	TRBV5-1	TRBJ1-1	CASSLWVQGIQNTEAFF	TGCGCCAGCAGCTTGTGGGTACAGGGGATTCAGAACACTGAAGCTTTCTTT